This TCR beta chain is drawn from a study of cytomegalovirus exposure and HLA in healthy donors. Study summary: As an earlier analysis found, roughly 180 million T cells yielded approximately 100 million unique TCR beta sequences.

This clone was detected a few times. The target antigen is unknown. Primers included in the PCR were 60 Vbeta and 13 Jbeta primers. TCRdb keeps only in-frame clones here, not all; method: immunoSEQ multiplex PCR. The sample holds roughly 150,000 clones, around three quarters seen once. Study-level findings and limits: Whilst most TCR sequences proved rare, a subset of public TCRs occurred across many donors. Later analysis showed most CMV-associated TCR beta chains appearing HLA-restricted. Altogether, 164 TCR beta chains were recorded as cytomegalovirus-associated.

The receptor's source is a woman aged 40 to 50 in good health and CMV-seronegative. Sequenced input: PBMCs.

The CDR3 loop is CASSADPSRVNYGYTF. CDR3 in DNA: TGTGCCAGCAGCGCCGACCCAAGCAGGGTTAACTATGGCTACACCTTC. The V gene is TRBV5-4, the J gene TRBJ1-2, with D possibly TRBD1 on 5 matching bases. Trimming stripped 4 bases from V and 1 base from J, with 17 bases between. This CDR3 contains 16 residues. From germline, CDR1 is SGHNT and CDR2 YYREEE (reference sequence).